The 23 T cell receptor beta chains given below trace back to one sample, sequenced in a study of cytomegalovirus exposure and HLA in healthy donors. Primers included in the PCR were 60 Vbeta and 13 Jbeta primers. TCRdb's copy holds only in-frame clones and misses some; the assay was immunoSEQ multiplex PCR. The table lists some 150,000 clones, about four fifths of them singletons. The sample taken for sequencing was PBMCs. All receptors come from a young woman in good health and CMV-seropositive.

The chain is built from TRBV29-1 and TRBJ2-1; TRBD1 matches 8 bases. Germline CDR1 SQVTM, CDR2 ANQGSEA. CDR3 length: 15 residues. V shed 7 bases, J shed 5 bases, and the junction held 13 bases outside the gene matches. The CDR3 region is CSAYNDRGFNNEQFF. The CDR3 DNA is TGCAGCGCCTATAACGACAGGGGCTTCAACAATGAGCAGTTCTTC.

The chain has TRBV28 and TRBJ1-2; tentatively, D is TRBD1 (6 bases). The CDR3 has 15 residues. Trimming shortened V by 5 bases and J by 4 bases, and 17 bases separated the two germline ends. The germline CDR1 and CDR2 sequences are MDHEN and SYDVKM. As DNA, the CDR3 is TGTGCCAGCAGTCCACCGGGACAACTTATCTATGGCTACACCTTC. As protein: CASSPPGQLIYGYTF.

The rearrangement joins TRBV5-4 to TRBJ1-4; 9 bases agree with TRBD1. CDR1 and CDR2 (germline): SGHNT, YYREEE (reference sequence). The ends lost 4 bases at V and 5 bases at J; junction bases unmatched: 3. This CDR3 has 14 residues. The CDR3 loop reads CASSTGQGNEKLFF. In DNA, the CDR3 is TGTGCCAGCAGCACCGGACAGGGGAATGAAAAACTGTTTTTT.

The V and J genes are TRBV4-2 and TRBJ2-3, with 9 positions matching TRBD2. Unmatched junction bases numbered 12, after V lost 0 bases and J lost 8 bases. This CDR3 is built from 17 residues. Germline V gene sequence: CDR1 LGHNA, CDR2 YNFKEQ. The CDR3 DNA follows: TGTGCCAGCAGCCAAGAGGAAGCTAGCGGGGAGTCCGGTACGCAGTATTTT. It yields the protein CASSQEEASGESGTQYF.

The J gene is TRBJ1-2, the V gene TRBV5-6; D is uncertain. Germline assignment: CDR1 SGHDT and CDR2 YYEEEE. This CDR3 comprises 14 residues. V lost 0 bases to trimming and J lost 4 bases, with 10 bases between them. The CDR3 coding sequence is TGTGCCAGCAGCTTGGGGGCAGCCTTCTATGGCTACACCTTC. This gives the protein CASSLGAAFYGYTF.

The gene calls are TRBV11-2 and TRBJ2-1; tentatively, D is TRBD2 (5 bases). Germline CDR1 is SGHAT and CDR2 is FQNNGV. The CDR3 is made up of 15 amino acids. The germline V and J ends were trimmed by 5 bases and 6 bases, with 17 bases remaining between them. CDR3 loop: CASSPQAVRPNEQFF. DNA of the CDR3: TGTGCCAGCAGCCCACAAGCGGTCAGGCCCAATGAGCAGTTCTTC.

This clone has a handful of counts. The chain joins TRBV27 to TRBJ1-6; 8 bases agree with TRBD1. In germline, CDR1 is MNHEY, CDR2 SMNVEV (reference sequence). J was trimmed by 9 bases and V by 1 base; bases with no gene match: 2. This CDR3 comprises 14 residues. CDR3 protein: CASSLLTGGSPLHF. The CDR3 bases are TGTGCCAGCAGTTTATTAACAGGGGGTTCACCCCTCCACTTT.

For the CDR3, the DNA is TGTGCCAGCAGCCAAGATTTTAGCGGGGACCTCCTAGATACGCAGTATTTT. Residues: CASSQDFSGDLLDTQYF. The rearrangement links TRBV4-2 to TRBJ2-3; TRBD2 aligns across 8 bases. The CDR3 consists of 17 residues. In germline, CDR1 is LGHNA, CDR2 YNFKEQ. Unmatched junction bases numbered 10, after V lost 0 bases and J lost 5 bases.

This chain joins TRBV5-6 and TRBJ1-4; a weak D match, TRBD1 (5 bases). This CDR3 region has 15 residues. Germline V gene sequence: CDR1 SGHDT, CDR2 YYEEEE. The ends were cut back, 0 bases at V and 8 bases at J, with 14 bases in the middle. CDR3 sequence reads: CASSLGFGGEEKLFF. The CDR3 nucleotides are TGTGCCAGCAGCTTGGGATTCGGGGGGGAAGAAAAACTGTTTTTT.

The rearrangement links TRBV19 to TRBJ2-3; perhaps TRBD1 as D (5 bases). V was pared by 7 bases and J by 2 bases, with 16 bases between. Germline V CDR1 and CDR2: LNHDA, SQIVND (reference sequence). The CDR3 contains 15 residues. As DNA, the CDR3 is TGTGCCAGTAATTCCCTAAGGGGCGACACAGATACGCAGTATTTT. Translating gives CASNSLRGDTDTQYF.

The genes are TRBV7-8 and TRBJ2-1; perhaps TRBD1 as D (5 bases). CDR3 length: 14 residues. Looked up from germline, CDR1 is SGHVS and CDR2 is FQNEAQ. V shed 5 bases and J shed 7 bases, with 15 bases lying between them. This chain's CDR3 is CASSVLQVSNEQFF. The CDR3 DNA reads TGTGCCAGCAGCGTCCTACAGGTATCGAATGAGCAGTTCTTC. Looking up the rest from reference TRBV7-8 and TRBJ2-1 gives the full variable domain: GAGVSQSPRYKVAKRGQDVALRCDPISGHVSLFWYQQALGQGPEFLTYFQNEAQLDKSGLPSDRFFAERPEGSVSTLKIQRTQQEDSAVYLCASSVLQVSNEQFFGPGTRLTVL.

This clone was found a few times. V is TRBV4-1 and J is TRBJ2-5; a possible D gene is TRBD2 (6 bases). The germline V gene encodes CDR1 MGHRA and CDR2 YSYEKL. The V end was cut by 0 bases, the J end by 7 bases, with 12 bases between. CDR3 length: 14 amino acids. CDR3 region: CASSQENTEGTQYF. Here the CDR3 DNA reads TGCGCCAGCAGCCAAGAGAACACGGAGGGGACCCAGTACTTC.

V is TRBV27 and J is TRBJ1-2; no clear D. Per germline, CDR1 MNHEY and CDR2 SMNVEV (reference sequence). The length of the CDR3 is 13 residues. V lost 0 bases, J lost 6 bases, and 8 bases lay in between. CDR3 residues: CASSLSFGNGYTF. As DNA, the CDR3 is TGTGCCAGCAGTTTATCGTTCGGGAATGGCTACACCTTC.

The gene calls are TRBV4-1 and TRBJ2-7; TRBD1 matches 8 bases. Per the germline V gene, CDR1 is MGHRA and CDR2 is YSYEKL. The V and J ends lost 4 bases and 7 bases, in that order; junction bases with no gene match: 12. The CDR3 extends over 15 amino acids. The CDR3 spells CASSRAGTGLWEQYF. In nucleotides, the CDR3 is TGCGCCAGCAGCCGGGCCGGGACAGGTTTGTGGGAGCAGTACTTC.

This chain links TRBV30 with TRBJ1-6, with D unresolved. Trimming cost V 6 bases and J 9 bases, with 15 bases left between them. Germline V gene lookup returns CDR1 GTSNPN and CDR2 SVGIG (reference sequence). This CDR3 has 13 residues. The CDR3: CACSPLTGSPLHF. CDR3 nucleotide sequence: TGTGCCTGCTCACCCCTAACCGGTTCACCCCTCCACTTT.

This chain links TRBV7-8 with TRBJ2-5; D perhaps matches TRBD2 (5 bases). The germline V gene encodes CDR1 SGHVS and CDR2 FQNEAQ. Trimming shortened V by 1 base and J by 5 bases, and 20 bases separated the two germline ends. The CDR3 length is 17 residues. For the CDR3, the DNA is TGTGCCAGCAGCTTAGACGGTGAACTAGTGGGTGAGGAGACCCAGTACTTC. It translates to CASSLDGELVGEETQYF.

This sequence joins TRBV10-3 and TRBJ1-1; D gene uncertain. CDR3 length equals 11 residues. Germline V CDR1 and CDR2: ENHRY, SYGVKD. Trimming stripped 4 bases from V and 6 bases from J, with 6 bases between. This CDR3 is CAISGSSEAFF. The CDR3 DNA reads TGTGCCATCAGTGGTTCATCTGAAGCTTTCTTT.

This chain connects TRBV27 to TRBJ2-2; D might be TRBD1 (5 bases). There are 14 residues in the CDR3. V shed 5 bases and J shed 7 bases, with 14 bases lying between them. Germline loops: CDR1 MNHEY, CDR2 SMNVEV (reference sequence). The CDR3 DNA is TGTGCCAGCAGTGTTCGGCCGCAGGGCGGGGAGCTGTTTTTT. Translated, it gives CASSVRPQGGELFF.

The chain recombines TRBV7-3 with TRBJ2-5; perhaps TRBD2 as D (6 bases). Per the germline V gene, CDR1 is SGHTA and CDR2 is FQGTGA. Deletions cut 1 base from V and 0 bases from J, with 9 bases between. The CDR3 is 15 amino acids. In nucleotides, the CDR3 is TGTGCCAGCAGCTTAATCGGGGGTGACCAAGAGACCCAGTACTTC. This codes for CASSLIGGDQETQYF.

V and J are TRBV6-5 and TRBJ1-1; D might be TRBD1 (6 bases). Germline CDR1 reads MNHEY; CDR2 reads SVGAGI. This CDR3 is built from 13 residues. V was trimmed by 10 bases and J by 1 base, leaving 13 bases between them. This CDR3 reads CATLQGWNTEAFF. Here the CDR3 DNA reads TGTGCCACACTACAGGGTTGGAACACTGAAGCTTTCTTT.

The gene calls are TRBV7-2 and TRBJ1-5; D uncertain. The V end lost 0 bases, the J end lost 7 bases, and 7 bases lay between the germline ends. The germline gives CDR1 SGHTA, CDR2 FQGNSA. The CDR3 totals 13 residues. In nucleotides, the CDR3 is TGTGCCAGCAGCTTAGCTGCGGGGCAGCCCCAGCATTTT. This sequence encodes CASSLAAGQPQHF.

The chain combines TRBV28 with TRBJ1-5; TRBD1 might be the D (5 bases). CDR1 is MDHEN and CDR2 is SYDVKM in the germline V gene. CDR3 length equals 16 residues. Trimming removed 6 bases from V and 2 bases from J, with 17 bases in between. CDR3 sequence reads: CASSAAPGLGNQPQHF. DNA of the CDR3: TGTGCCAGCAGCGCAGCACCGGGACTGGGCAATCAGCCCCAGCATTTT. Together with reference TRBV28 and TRBJ1-5, the CDR3 gives the full variable domain: DVKVTQSSRYLVKRTGEKVFLECVQDMDHENMFWYRQDPGLGLRLIYFSYDVKMKEKGDIPEGYSVSREKKERFSLILESASTNQTSMYLCASSAAPGLGNQPQHFGDGTRLSIL.

This clone showed up just a few times. V and J are TRBV18 and TRBJ1-5, with 7 bases lining up with TRBD1. The CDR3 covers 15 residues. The ends lost 4 bases at V and 5 bases at J; junction bases unmatched: 8. Per the germline V gene, CDR1 is KGHSH and CDR2 is LQKENI. The CDR3 nucleotides read TGTGCCAGCTCACGAGACAGGGCAGGACATCAGCCCCAGCATTTT. Translated, it gives CASSRDRAGHQPQHF. The full variable domain, rest sourced from reference TRBV18 and TRBJ1-5, is NAGVMQNPRHLVRRRGQEARLRCSPMKGHSHVYWYRQLPEEGLKFMVYLQKENIIDESGMPKERFSAEFPKEGPSILRIQQVVRGDSAAYFCASSRDRAGHQPQHFGDGTRLSIL.